Listed below are T cell receptor beta chains from one sample, sequenced in a study of technical replicates of blood from several donors. Assay: immunoSEQ multiplex PCR; the TCRdb copy retains only in-frame clones and omits some. The profile shows fewer than 100,000 clones, 89% of them singletons. Sequences were obtained from T cells isolated from PBMCs. These TCRs come from a human donor in good health. Both conserved end residues are part of each CDR3. The order of the fields is J gene, clone size, D gene, V gene, CDR3 protein, CDR3 DNA. The D gene is left open where the match is weak. The size of a clone is reported for some rows only, either as once, few or many, or as a class for expanded clones.

>TRBJ1-5|-|-|TRBV29-1
CSVGGRDSNQPQHF
TGCAGCGTTGGAGGTCGCGATAGCAATCAGCCCCAGCATTTT
>TRBJ2-7|-|TRBD2|TRBV4-2
CASSQVPLREGLPYEQYF
TGTGCCAGCAGCCAAGTCCCCCTACGGGAGGGCCTCCCCTACGAGCAGTACTTC
>TRBJ1-2|-|-|TRBV30
CAWSDPAGNYGYTF
TGTGCCTGGAGTGACCCAGCGGGGAACTATGGCTACACCTTC
>TRBJ1-2|-|TRBD1|TRBV5-8
CASSPDRALLGYTF
TGTGCCAGCAGTCCGGACAGGGCCCTCCTTGGCTACACCTTC
>TRBJ1-5|-|-|TRBV2
CASSQQEYSNQPQHF
TGTGCCAGCAGTCAACAGGAGTATAGCAATCAGCCCCAGCATTTT
>TRBJ1-3|-|-|TRBV9
CASSLRGDSGNTIYF
TGTGCCAGCAGCTTGAGAGGAGACTCTGGAAACACCATATATTTT
>TRBJ2-2|-|TRBD2|TRBV9
CASSVIEGGPSGELFF
TGTGCCAGCAGCGTAATTGAGGGAGGGCCCTCCGGGGAGCTGTTTTTT
>TRBJ2-3|-|-|TRBV27
CASSLLPGARPDTQYF
TGTGCCAGCAGTTTATTACCGGGAGCTCGGCCAGATACGCAGTATTTT
>TRBJ2-7|-|-|TRBV5-1
CASSSYYEQYF
TGCGCCAGCAGCTCCTACTACGAGCAGTACTTC
>TRBJ1-1|few|-|TRBV6-1
CASSGRAGSPAFF
TGTGCCAGCAGTGGGAGGGCAGGTTCACCAGCTTTCTTT
>TRBJ1-5|-|-|TRBV27
CASSFNRDYNQPQHF
TGTGCCAGCAGTTTTAATCGGGACTACAATCAGCCCCAGCATTTT
>TRBJ2-2|-|-|TRBV25-1
CASSEQAYGELFF
TGTGCCAGCAGTGAACAGGCGTACGGGGAGCTGTTTTTT
>TRBJ2-7|-|-|TRBV18
CASSPLGLTYEQYF
TGTGCCAGCTCACCACTAGGACTCACCTACGAGCAGTACTTC
>TRBJ2-5|-|-|TRBV6-6
CASSLRSGQAQYF
TGTGCCAGCAGTCTACGGAGCGGCCAGGCCCAGTACTTC
>TRBJ2-2|-|TRBD2|TRBV5-4
CASSPGGGRTGELFF
TGTGCCAGCAGCCCGGGCGGGGGACGCACCGGGGAGCTGTTTTTT
>TRBJ2-7|-|TRBD1|TRBV9
CASSVMGQPYEQYF
TGTGCCAGCAGCGTAATGGGACAGCCATACGAGCAGTACTTC
>TRBJ1-4|-|-|TRBV29-1
CSVVRSGANEKLFF
TGCAGCGTTGTCAGGAGTGGGGCGAATGAAAAACTGTTTTTT
>TRBJ1-1|-|-|TRBV25-1
CASSFGTDTEAFF
TGTGCCAGCAGTTTCGGTACAGACACTGAAGCTTTCTTT
>TRBJ1-4|-|TRBD1|TRBV29-1
CSVGQPGTATNEKLFF
TGCAGCGTTGGGCAACCAGGGACAGCAACTAATGAAAAACTGTTTTTT
>TRBJ2-1|-|-|TRBV4-2
CASSQAAYNEQFF
TGTGCCAGCAGCCAAGCTGCCTACAATGAGCAGTTCTTC
>TRBJ2-7|-|-|TRBV7-8
CASSLATADSYEQYF
TGTGCCAGCAGCTTAGCTACAGCTGACTCCTACGAGCAGTACTTC
>TRBJ1-2|-|-|TRBV9
CASSALPYGYTF
TGTGCCAGCAGCGCACTACCCTATGGCTACACCTTC
>TRBJ2-1|-|-|TRBV5-1
CASSPLGTYNEQFF
TGCGCCAGCAGCCCCCTTGGGACTTATAATGAGCAGTTCTTC
>TRBJ1-1|-|TRBD1|TRBV7-8
CASSTGGTEAFF
TGTGCCAGCAGTACAGGGGGCACTGAAGCTTTCTTT
>TRBJ2-3|-|-|TRBV19
CASSIPRGETDTQYF
TGTGCCAGTAGTATTCCCAGGGGAGAGACAGATACGCAGTATTTT
>TRBJ2-7|-|TRBD2|TRBV9
CASSAWGGSPYEQYF
TGTGCCAGCAGCGCGTGGGGAGGGAGTCCCTACGAGCAGTACTTC
>TRBJ1-1|-|-|TRBV30
CAWTRQAGTEAFF
TGTGCCTGGACCAGGCAGGCGGGCACTGAAGCTTTCTTT